The clone carrying this T cell receptor (beta chain) was counted many times. This specimen belongs to a study of blood T cells in healthy people across ages. Per germline, CDR1 SGHAT and CDR2 FQDESV (reference sequence). The CDR3 has 15 amino acids. V was pared by 0 bases and J by 9 bases, with 5 bases of the junction left unmatched. Next came a second PCR, run for roughly 6 to 11 cycles, which used a sample-barcoded 5' primer along with a J-beta primer mix. TCRdb processed the 5' RACE reads anew with MiXCR; each CDR3 protein has one entry. The sample consists of approximately 810,000 distinct CDR3 sequences, 29% of them appearing once.

The sequence was collected from a woman of 80 years or more in good health. V usage is TRBV11-1 and J usage is TRBJ2-1, with 10 bases lining up with TRBD1. The sample consisted of blood. The CDR3 coding sequence is TGTGCCAGCAGCTTAGCGGGACAGGGGATCGGTGAGCAGTTCTTC. Its protein product is CASSLAGQGIGEQFF.